This TCR beta chain emerged from a study of T cell changes during pregnancy in multiple sclerosis (dated by TCRdb to about 2019). For the study in its entirety: In women with multiple sclerosis, the researchers looked at how the T cell repertoire shifted as pregnancy progressed.

As to this clone: It lacks a known antigen. No much larger clone exists at a distance of one base, and base qualities are not known.

Library construction relied on the immunoSEQ multiplex PCR assay. The table was pulled from immuneACCESS by TCRdb, which kept in-frame rearrangements only. Such tables lose some clones; where checked, under half of the loss comes from unresolved V genes, and the rest has no known cause. This sample is represented by over 65,000 clones; more than 85% of them were singletons. The ten largest clones take up under 3% of the sample. V is shortened by 6 bases, J by 8 bases, and the region joining them spans 13 bases. The germline V gene supplies CDR1 SGHTA and CDR2 FQGNSA. Reading from cysteine to phenylalanine, the CDR3 counts 13 amino acids. CDR3 DNA is the only sequence kept; it has 39 bases, read in frame from the first base.

The source of this sequence is a female donor with multiple sclerosis, enrolled in a pregnancy study. The sequenced sample was peripheral blood, obtained in the first trimester of pregnancy. This sequence uses TRBV7-2 and TRBJ2-2, with the D gene not confidently named. DNA sequence: TGTGCCAGCAGTACCCAGCAGGATGGGGAGCTGTTTTTT. Its translation is CASSTQQDGELFF.